Included here is one TCR beta chain sequence, with context. Profiled with immunoSEQ multiplex PCR; TCRdb holds only in-frame clones, not every one. The table has a few hundred thousand clones, around 82% seen once. The sample is drawn from a study of blood T cell repertoires in COVID-19. The receptor was isolated from a woman aged 25 to 39 who had recovered from COVID-19. The specimen sequenced was peripheral blood.

The CDR3 protein is CASSPGQSRGAYEQYF. The CDR3 coding sequence is TGCGCCAGCAGCCCCGGACAGTCCAGGGGAGCCTACGAGCAGTACTTC. This chain joins TRBV5-1 and TRBJ2-7; D perhaps matches TRBD1 (6 bases). The germline V gene encodes CDR1 SGHRS and CDR2 YFSETQ. CDR3 length: 16 residues. Trimming shortened V by 4 bases and J by 2 bases, and 19 bases separated the two germline ends.